Sequencing of this T cell receptor beta chain was carried out in a study of cytomegalovirus exposure and HLA in healthy donors. Whole-study findings and limits: Later work showed greater clonal expansion in HLA-associated TCR beta chains than in equally common others.

PCR was performed using 60 Vbeta and 13 Jbeta primers. The protocol was immunoSEQ multiplex PCR, while the TCRdb copy is restricted to in-frame clones and leaves out a portion. The sample shows around 100,000 clones, around two thirds of them seen only once. The study sampled nominally healthy donors, though unrecorded immune exposures were likely. CDR1 and CDR2 from the germline V gene are MNHEY and SVGAGI. V lost 5 bases and J 1 base, leaving 11 bases between the germline ends. This CDR3 has 14 residues. There are a few counts of this clone. Antigen unknown. The chain couples TRBV6-5 to TRBJ1-1, with TRBD1 as a possible D gene (5 bases). The receptor's source is a man aged 50 to 60 in good health and CMV-seropositive. The specimen sequenced was PBMCs. The CDR3 loop is CASSTSTENTEAFF. Here the CDR3 DNA reads TGTGCCAGCAGTACCTCGACAGAGAACACTGAAGCTTTCTTT.